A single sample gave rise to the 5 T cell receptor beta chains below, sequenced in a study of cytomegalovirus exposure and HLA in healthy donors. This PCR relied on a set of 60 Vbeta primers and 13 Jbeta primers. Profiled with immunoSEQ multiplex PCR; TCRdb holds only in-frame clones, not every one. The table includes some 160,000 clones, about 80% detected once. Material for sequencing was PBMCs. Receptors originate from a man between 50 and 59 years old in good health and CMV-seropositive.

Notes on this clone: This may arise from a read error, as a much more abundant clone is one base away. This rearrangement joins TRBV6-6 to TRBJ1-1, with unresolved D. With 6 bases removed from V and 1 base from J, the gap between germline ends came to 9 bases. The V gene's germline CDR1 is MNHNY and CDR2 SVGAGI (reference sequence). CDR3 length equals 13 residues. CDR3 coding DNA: TGTGCCAGCAGCGGAGCGGGGAACACTGAAGCTTTCTTT. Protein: CASSGAGNTEAFF.

The CDR3 spells CASSFGGNYGYTF. The CDR3 nucleotides read TGTGCCAGCAGTTTTGGAGGGAACTATGGCTACACCTTC. The gene calls are TRBV28 and TRBJ1-2; unclear D gene. CDR3 length: 13 amino acids. Germline loops: CDR1 MDHEN, CDR2 SYDVKM. The V gene lost 3 bases and the J gene lost 2 bases, with 7 bases spanning the gap.

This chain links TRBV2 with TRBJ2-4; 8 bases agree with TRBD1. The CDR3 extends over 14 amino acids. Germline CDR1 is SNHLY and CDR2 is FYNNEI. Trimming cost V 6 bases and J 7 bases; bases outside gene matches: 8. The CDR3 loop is CASRKDRVGNIQYF. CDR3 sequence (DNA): TGTGCCAGCAGAAAGGACAGGGTCGGCAACATTCAGTACTTC. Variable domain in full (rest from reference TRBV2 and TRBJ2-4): EPEVTQTPSHQVTQMGQEVILRCVPISNHLYFYWYRQILGQKVEFLVSFYNNEISEKSEIFDDQFSVERPDGSNFTLKIRSTKLEDSAMYFCASRKDRVGNIQYFGAGTRLSVL.

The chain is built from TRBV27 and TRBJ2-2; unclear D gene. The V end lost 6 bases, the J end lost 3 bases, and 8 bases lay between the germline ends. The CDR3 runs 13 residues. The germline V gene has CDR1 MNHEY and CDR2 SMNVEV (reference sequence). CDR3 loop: CASSLGYTGELFF. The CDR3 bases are TGTGCCAGCAGCCTCGGGTACACCGGGGAGCTGTTTTTT.

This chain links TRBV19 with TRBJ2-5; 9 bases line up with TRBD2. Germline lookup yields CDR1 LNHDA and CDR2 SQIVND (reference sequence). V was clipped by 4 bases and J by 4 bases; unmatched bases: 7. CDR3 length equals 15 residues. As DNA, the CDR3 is TGTGCCAGTAGTAACCTAGCGGGACACGTAGAGACCCAGTACTTC. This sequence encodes CASSNLAGHVETQYF. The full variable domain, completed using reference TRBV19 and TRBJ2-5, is DGGITQSPKYLFRKEGQNVTLSCEQNLNHDAMYWYRQDPGQGLRLIYYSQIVNDFQKGDIAEGYSVSREKKESFPLTVTSAQKNPTAFYLCASSNLAGHVETQYFGPGTRLLVL.